Listed here is a single T cell receptor beta chain. This sample is part of a study of T cells after posttransplantation cyclophosphamide. The J segment lost 8 bases and the V segment lost 3 bases, leaving 15 bases of the junction unmatched. From germline, CDR1 is MGHDK and CDR2 SYGVNS. There are 18 residues in the CDR3. Controls had myeloablative marrow grafts with methotrexate and calcineurin inhibitor, sampled at 1 year. Data came from immunoSEQ multiplex PCR; TCRdb stores just in-frame clones and leaves some out. Altogether some 14,000 clones are present, 84% being singletons, with the ten largest covering around 5%.

This receptor was obtained from a male patient aged 18-30 years who received an allogeneic stem cell transplant from a related donor, was CMV-positive, and had no GVHD. The graft donor may be the source of some T cells. Source: PBMCs, taken roughly 350 days after allogeneic stem cell transplant with calcineurin inhibitor and methotrexate. The V call is TRBV25-1, the J call TRBJ2-3; 12 bases are shared with TRBD2. The CDR3 reads CASSEDPPLAGGPITQYF. CDR3 in DNA: TGTGCCAGCAGTGAGGACCCCCCTCTAGCGGGAGGGCCGATTACGCAGTATTTT.